This T cell receptor beta chain comes out of a study of cytomegalovirus exposure and HLA in healthy donors. For the study at large: There were about 85 million unique TCRs (from HLA-typed donors) in an early data release.

V was pared by 0 bases and J by 5 bases, with 8 bases between. The germline V gene encodes CDR1 SGDLS and CDR2 YYNGEE. This CDR3 contains 14 residues. This clone was recorded a few times. With 60 Vbeta and 13 Jbeta primers, the PCR was carried out. This table comes from immunoSEQ multiplex PCR, and its TCRdb copy is limited to in-frame clones, with some not included. In the table there are about 150,000 clones, about 70% of which are singletons. Sample: PBMCs. This sequence originates from a man aged 40-55 years in good health and CMV-seronegative. This chain uses TRBV9 with TRBJ2-2; D unresolved. CDR3 sequence reads: CASSVDMSTGELFF. Written as DNA, the CDR3 is TGTGCCAGCAGCGTAGATATGAGTACCGGGGAGCTGTTTTTT. The full variable domain, in which reference TRBV9 and TRBJ2-2 provide the parts outside the CDR3, is DSGVTQTPKHLITATGQRVTLRCSPRSGDLSVYWYQQSLDQGLQFLIQYYNGEERAKGNILERFSAQQFPDLHSELNLSSLELGDSALYFCASSVDMSTGELFFGEGSRLTVL.